This T cell receptor beta chain was profiled in a study of blood T cell repertoires in COVID-19. Assay used: immunoSEQ multiplex PCR; TCRdb lists only in-frame clones, some missing. The sample gives 130,000 to 150,000 clones, around nine tenths of which show up once; over 8.5% is in the top ten. V lost 6 bases and J 4 bases, leaving 6 bases between the germline ends. The CDR3 extends over 11 amino acids. Germline values: CDR1 LGHDT, CDR2 YNNKEL (reference sequence). The specimen sequenced was peripheral blood. The rearrangement links TRBV3-1 (or the pseudogene TRBV3-2) to TRBJ1-1, with D possibly matching TRBD1 (5 bases). This clonotype originated in a woman aged 45 to 65 with active or convalescent COVID-19. The CDR3 reads CASSRGTEAFF. The CDR3 nucleotides are TGTGCCAGCAGTAGGGGCACTGAAGCTTTCTTT.